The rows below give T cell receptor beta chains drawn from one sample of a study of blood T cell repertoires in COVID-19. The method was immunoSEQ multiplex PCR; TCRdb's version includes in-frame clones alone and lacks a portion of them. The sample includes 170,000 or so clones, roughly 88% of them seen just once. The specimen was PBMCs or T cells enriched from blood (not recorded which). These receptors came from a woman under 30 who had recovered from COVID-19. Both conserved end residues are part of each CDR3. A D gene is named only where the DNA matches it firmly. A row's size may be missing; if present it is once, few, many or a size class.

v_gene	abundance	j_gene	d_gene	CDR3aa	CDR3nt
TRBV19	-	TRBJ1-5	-	CASSIGGARNQPQHF	TGTGCCAGTAGTATAGGCGGGGCGCGCAATCAGCCCCAGCATTTT
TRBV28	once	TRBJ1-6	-	CASSGIEGNSPLHF	TGTGCCAGCAGCGGAATAGAGGGAAATTCACCCCTCCACTTT
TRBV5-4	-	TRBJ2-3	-	CASSPPPGSTDTQYF	TGTGCCAGCAGCCCGCCACCCGGTAGCACAGATACGCAGTATTTT
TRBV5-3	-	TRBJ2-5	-	CARSHMTGGQETQYF	TGTGCCAGAAGCCACATGACAGGCGGTCAAGAGACCCAGTACTTC
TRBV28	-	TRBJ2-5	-	CASTSLGRGEETQYF	TGTGCCAGCACCTCCTTAGGGCGGGGAGAAGAGACCCAGTACTTC
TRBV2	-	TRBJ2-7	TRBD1	CASSLDRLGEQYF	TGTGCCAGCAGCCTGGACAGGCTCGGTGAGCAGTACTTC
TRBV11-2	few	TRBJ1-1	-	CASRLKPGTIQPEAFF	TGTGCCAGCAGACTAAAACCTGGGACAATCCAGCCTGAAGCTTTCTTT
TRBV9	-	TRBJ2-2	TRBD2	CASSDTSGPTGELFF	TGTGCCAGCAGCGACACTAGCGGACCTACCGGGGAGCTGTTTTTT
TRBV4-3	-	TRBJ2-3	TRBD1	CASSQDYMDRSTDTQYF	TGCGCCAGCAGCCAAGATTACATGGACAGGAGCACAGATACGCAGTATTTT
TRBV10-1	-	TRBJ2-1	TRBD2	CASSESGRENEQFF	TGCGCCAGCAGTGAGTCGGGGAGGGAAAATGAGCAGTTCTTC
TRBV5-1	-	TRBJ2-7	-	CASSLAGQGHEQYF	TGCGCCAGCAGCTTGGCCGGCCAGGGCCACGAGCAGTACTTC
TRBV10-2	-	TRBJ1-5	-	CASTRRGNQPQHF	TGCGCCAGCACCCGACGGGGCAATCAGCCCCAGCATTTT
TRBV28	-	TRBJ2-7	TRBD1	CASSLIGQGIDYEQYF	TGTGCCAGCAGTTTGATAGGACAGGGGATAGACTACGAGCAGTACTTC
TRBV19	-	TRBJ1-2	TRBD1	CASSTPGTGYSYGYTF	TGTGCCAGTAGTACTCCCGGGACAGGGTATTCCTATGGCTACACCTTC
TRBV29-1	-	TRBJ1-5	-	CSGGEGNQPQHF	TGCAGCGGGGGGGAGGGCAATCAGCCCCAGCATTTT
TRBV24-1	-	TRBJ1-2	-	CATSDSEQGGPDGYTF	TGTGCCACCAGTGACTCTGAACAGGGCGGGCCGGATGGCTACACCTTC
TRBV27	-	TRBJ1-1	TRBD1	CASRGQGATEAFF	TGTGCCAGCAGGGGACAGGGGGCGACCGAAGCTTTCTTT
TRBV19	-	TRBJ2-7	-	CASSPLGLFYEQYF	TGTGCCAGTAGTCCCTTGGGACTCTTCTACGAGCAGTACTTC
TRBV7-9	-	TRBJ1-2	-	CASSLDGAIGGYTF	TGTGCCAGCAGCTTAGATGGGGCCATCGGTGGCTACACCTTC
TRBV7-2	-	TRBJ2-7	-	CASSLMISSYEQYF	TGTGCCAGCAGCTTGATGATCAGCTCCTACGAGCAGTACTTC
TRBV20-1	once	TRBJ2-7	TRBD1	CSATGVGEQYF	TGCAGTGCGACAGGGGTGGGCGAGCAGTACTTC
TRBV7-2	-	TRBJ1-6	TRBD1	CASSNRTGGSPLHF	TGTGCCAGCAGCAACCGGACAGGGGGATCACCCCTCCACTTT
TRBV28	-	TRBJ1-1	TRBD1	CASSLASGGGTEAFF	TGTGCCAGCAGTTTGGCTTCAGGGGGAGGTACTGAAGCTTTCTTT
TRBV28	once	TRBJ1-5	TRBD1	CASRLSPGQGVYSNQPQHF	TGTGCCAGCAGACTCTCACCGGGACAGGGGGTTTATAGCAATCAGCCCCAGCATTTT
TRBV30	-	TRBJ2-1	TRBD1	CAWSVGQGAHEQFF	TGTGCCTGGAGTGTGGGGCAGGGGGCCCATGAGCAGTTCTTC
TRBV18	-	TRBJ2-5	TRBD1	CASSGGQEETQYF	TGTGCCAGCTCAGGTGGACAGGAAGAGACCCAGTACTTC
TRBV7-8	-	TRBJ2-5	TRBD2	CASSLRLAGVVQETQYF	TGTGCCAGCAGCTTACGTCTAGCGGGAGTTGTCCAAGAGACCCAGTACTTC
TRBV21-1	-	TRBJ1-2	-	CANPTGGVEGYTF	TGTGCCAACCCGACAGGGGGAGTGGAAGGCTACACCTTC
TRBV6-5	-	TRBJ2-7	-	CASSNGGLAYEQYF	TGTGCCAGCAGTAACGGGGGGCTGGCCTACGAGCAGTACTTC
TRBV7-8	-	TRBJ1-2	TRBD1	CASSPSKGAAEINYGYTF	TGTGCCAGCAGCCCATCGAAGGGGGCCGCAGAGATTAACTATGGCTACACCTTC